This T cell receptor (beta chain) was obtained from a study of radiotherapy plus CTLA-4 blockade in lung cancer. Study at large: Objective responses were seen in around 17% of patients, disease control in more than 30%. Study outcomes and limitations: According to reports, early shifts in blood T cell clones, alongside interferon-beta, forecast response most accurately.

Enrolled patients, whose metastatic non-small-cell lung cancer was chemo-refractory, received focal radiation plus CTLA-4 blockade with ipilimumab. Clones were read by immunoSEQ multiplex PCR, and TCRdb kept only the in-frame ones, dropping some. The sample includes roughly 53,000 clones, approximately 80% of them seen just once. This clone was observed a handful of times. Antigen unknown. J gave up 0 bases and V 5 bases, and 9 bases lay outside the gene matches. Germline-derived CDR1 and CDR2 are SGHDN and FVKESK. The CDR3 extends over 17 amino acids. This TCR came from a human donor with non-small cell lung cancer who had a partial response to radiotherapy plus ipilimumab. V is TRBV14 and J is TRBJ2-4; 8 bases are shared with TRBD1. The starting material was peripheral blood, obtained from a patient treated with radiotherapy plus ipilimumab. Here the CDR3 reads CASSAQTGVLAKNIQYF. Here the CDR3 DNA reads TGTGCCAGCAGCGCACAGACAGGGGTCTTAGCCAAAAACATTCAGTACTTC.